This TCR beta chain was recovered during a study of blood T cell repertoires in COVID-19. Profiled with immunoSEQ multiplex PCR; TCRdb holds only in-frame clones, not every one. The sample consists of hundreds of thousands of clones, around 89% of them appearing once. The trim removed 6 bases at V and 3 bases at J, leaving 11 bases unmatched. The CDR3 sequence is 16 residues long. In germline, CDR1 is MDHEN, CDR2 SYDVKM. This clone has more than one count but fewer than ten. The V gene is TRBV28, the J gene TRBJ1-5; 7 bases map to TRBD1. The origin of this receptor is a woman between 50 and 59 years old who had recovered from COVID-19. The sequencing sample was made of PBMCs or T cells enriched from blood (not recorded which). The chain's CDR3 is CASSRPTGQNNQPQHF. In nucleotides, the CDR3 is TGTGCCAGCAGCCGCCCCACGGGACAGAACAATCAGCCCCAGCATTTT.